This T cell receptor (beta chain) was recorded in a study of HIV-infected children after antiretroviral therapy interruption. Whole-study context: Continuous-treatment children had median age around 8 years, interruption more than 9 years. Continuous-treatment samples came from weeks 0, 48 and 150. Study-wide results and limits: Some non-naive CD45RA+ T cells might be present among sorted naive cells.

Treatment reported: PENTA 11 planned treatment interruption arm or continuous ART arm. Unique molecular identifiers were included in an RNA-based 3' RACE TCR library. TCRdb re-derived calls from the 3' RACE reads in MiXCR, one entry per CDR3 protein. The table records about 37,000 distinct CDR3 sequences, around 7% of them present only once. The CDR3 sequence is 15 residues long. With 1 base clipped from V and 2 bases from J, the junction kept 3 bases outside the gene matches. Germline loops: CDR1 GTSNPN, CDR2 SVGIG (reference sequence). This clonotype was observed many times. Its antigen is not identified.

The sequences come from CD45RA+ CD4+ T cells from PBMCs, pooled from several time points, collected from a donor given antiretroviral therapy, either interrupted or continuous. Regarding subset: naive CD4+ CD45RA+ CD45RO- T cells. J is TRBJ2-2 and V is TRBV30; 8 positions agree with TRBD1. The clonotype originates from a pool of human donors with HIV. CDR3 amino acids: CAWSADRANTGELFF. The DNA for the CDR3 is TGTGCCTGGAGTGCGGACAGGGCTAACACCGGGGAGCTGTTTTTT. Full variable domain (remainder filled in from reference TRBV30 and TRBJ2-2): SQTIHQWPATLVQPVGSPLSLECTVEGTSNPNLYWYRQAAGRGLQLLFYSVGIGQISSEVPQNLSASRPQDRQFILSSKKLLLSDSGFYLCAWSADRANTGELFFGEGSRLTVL.